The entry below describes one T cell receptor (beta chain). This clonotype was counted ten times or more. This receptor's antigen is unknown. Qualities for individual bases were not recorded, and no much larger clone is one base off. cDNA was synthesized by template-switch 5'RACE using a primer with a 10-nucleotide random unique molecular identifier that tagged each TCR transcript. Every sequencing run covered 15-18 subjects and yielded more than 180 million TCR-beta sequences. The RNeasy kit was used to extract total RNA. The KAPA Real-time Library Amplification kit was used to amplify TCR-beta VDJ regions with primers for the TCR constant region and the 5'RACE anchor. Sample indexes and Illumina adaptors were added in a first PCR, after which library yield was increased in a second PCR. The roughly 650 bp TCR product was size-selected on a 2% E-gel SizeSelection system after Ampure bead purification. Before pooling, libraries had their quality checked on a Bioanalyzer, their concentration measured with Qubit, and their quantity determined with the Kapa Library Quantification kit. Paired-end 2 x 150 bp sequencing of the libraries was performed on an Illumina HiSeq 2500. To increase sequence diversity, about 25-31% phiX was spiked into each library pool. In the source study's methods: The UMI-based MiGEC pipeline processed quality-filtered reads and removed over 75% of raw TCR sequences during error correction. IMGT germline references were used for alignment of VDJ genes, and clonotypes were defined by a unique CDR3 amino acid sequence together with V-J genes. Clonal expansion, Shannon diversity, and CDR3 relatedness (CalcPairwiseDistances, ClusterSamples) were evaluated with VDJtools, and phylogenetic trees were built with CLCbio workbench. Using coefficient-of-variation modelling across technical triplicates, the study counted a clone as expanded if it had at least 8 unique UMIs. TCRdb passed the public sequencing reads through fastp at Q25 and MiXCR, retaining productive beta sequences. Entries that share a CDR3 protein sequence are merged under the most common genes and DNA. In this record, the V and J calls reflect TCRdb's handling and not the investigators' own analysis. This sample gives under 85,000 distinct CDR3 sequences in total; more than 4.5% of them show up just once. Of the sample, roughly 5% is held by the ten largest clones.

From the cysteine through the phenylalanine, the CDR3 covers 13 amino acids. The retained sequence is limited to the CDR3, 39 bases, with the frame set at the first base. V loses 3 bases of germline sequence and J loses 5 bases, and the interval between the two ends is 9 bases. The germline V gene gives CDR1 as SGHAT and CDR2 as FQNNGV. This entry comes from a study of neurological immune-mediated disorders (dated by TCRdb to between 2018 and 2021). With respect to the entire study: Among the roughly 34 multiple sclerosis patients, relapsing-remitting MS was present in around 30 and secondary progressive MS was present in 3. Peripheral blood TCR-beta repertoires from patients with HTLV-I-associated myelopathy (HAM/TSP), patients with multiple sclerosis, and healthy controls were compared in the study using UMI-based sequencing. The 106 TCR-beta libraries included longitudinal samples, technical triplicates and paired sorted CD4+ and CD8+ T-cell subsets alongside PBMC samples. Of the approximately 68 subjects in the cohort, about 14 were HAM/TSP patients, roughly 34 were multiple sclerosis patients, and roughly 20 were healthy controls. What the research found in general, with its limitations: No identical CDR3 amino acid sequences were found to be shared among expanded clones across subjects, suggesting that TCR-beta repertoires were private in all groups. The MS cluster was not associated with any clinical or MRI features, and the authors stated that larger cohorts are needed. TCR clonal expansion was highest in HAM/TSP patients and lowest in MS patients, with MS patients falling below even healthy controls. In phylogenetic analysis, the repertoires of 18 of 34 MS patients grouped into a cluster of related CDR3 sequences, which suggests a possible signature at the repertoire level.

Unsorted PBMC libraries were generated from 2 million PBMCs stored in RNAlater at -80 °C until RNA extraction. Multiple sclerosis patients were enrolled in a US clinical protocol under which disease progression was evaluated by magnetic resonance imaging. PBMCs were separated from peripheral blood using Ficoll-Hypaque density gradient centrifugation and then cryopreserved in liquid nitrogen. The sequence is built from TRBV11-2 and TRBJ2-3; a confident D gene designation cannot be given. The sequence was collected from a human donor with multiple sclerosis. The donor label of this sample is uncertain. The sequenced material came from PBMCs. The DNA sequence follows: TGTGCCAGCAGCTTTGAGGCCCAAGATACGCAGTATTTT. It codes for CASSFEAQDTQYF.